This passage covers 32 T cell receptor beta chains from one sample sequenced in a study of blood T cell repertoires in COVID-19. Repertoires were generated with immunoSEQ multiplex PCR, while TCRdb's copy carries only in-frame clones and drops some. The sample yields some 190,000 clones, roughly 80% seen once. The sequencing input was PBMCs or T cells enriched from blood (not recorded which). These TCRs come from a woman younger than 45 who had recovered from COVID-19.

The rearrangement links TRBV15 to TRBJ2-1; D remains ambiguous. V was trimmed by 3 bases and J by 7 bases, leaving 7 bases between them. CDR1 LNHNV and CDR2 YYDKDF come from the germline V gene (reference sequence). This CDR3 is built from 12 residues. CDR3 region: CATSRGRNEQFF. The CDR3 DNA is TGTGCCACCAGCAGGGGCAGGAATGAGCAGTTCTTC. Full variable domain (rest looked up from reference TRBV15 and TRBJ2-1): DAMVIQNPRYQVTQFGKPVTLSCSQTLNHNVMYWYQQKSSQAPKLLFHYYDKDFNNEADTPDNFQSRRPNTSFCFLDIRSPGLGDTAMYLCATSRGRNEQFFGPGTRLTVL.

The CDR3 protein is CASNPDPGDTGELFF. Written as DNA, the CDR3 is TGTGCCAGCAATCCCGATCCGGGAGACACCGGGGAGCTGTTTTTT. V is TRBV3-1 (or the pseudogene TRBV3-2) and J is TRBJ2-2; a possible D gene is TRBD2 (6 bases). V was shortened by 7 bases and J by 3 bases, with 15 bases between the two germline ends. CDR3 length: 15 residues. Germline CDR1 is LGHDT and CDR2 is YNNKEL (reference sequence).

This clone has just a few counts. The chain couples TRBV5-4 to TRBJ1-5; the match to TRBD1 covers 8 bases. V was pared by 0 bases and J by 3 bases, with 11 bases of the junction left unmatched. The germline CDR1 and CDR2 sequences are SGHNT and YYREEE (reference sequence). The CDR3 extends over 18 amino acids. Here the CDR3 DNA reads TGTGCCAGCAGCTTGGCCCCCGGACAGGGCGGGTACAATCAGCCCCAGCATTTT. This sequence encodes CASSLAPGQGGYNQPQHF.

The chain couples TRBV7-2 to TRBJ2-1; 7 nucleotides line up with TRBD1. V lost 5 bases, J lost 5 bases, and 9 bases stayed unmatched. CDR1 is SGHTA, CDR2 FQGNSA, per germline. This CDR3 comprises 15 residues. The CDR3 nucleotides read TGTGCCAGCAGCCTCGAGGGGGCCTCAAACAATGAGCAGTTCTTC. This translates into CASSLEGASNNEQFF.

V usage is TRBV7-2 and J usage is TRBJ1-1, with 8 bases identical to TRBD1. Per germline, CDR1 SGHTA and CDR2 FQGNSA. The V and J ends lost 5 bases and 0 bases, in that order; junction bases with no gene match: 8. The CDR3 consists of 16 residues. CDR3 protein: CASSGWTGSLNTEAFF. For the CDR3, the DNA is TGTGCCAGCAGCGGATGGACAGGGAGCCTGAACACTGAAGCTTTCTTT.

The CDR3 loop is CASSLLGNTGELFF. The CDR3 coding sequence is TGTGCCAGCAGTTTGCTAGGGAACACCGGGGAGCTGTTTTTT. The rearrangement links TRBV28 to TRBJ2-2; D not resolved. Germline CDR1 and CDR2: MDHEN and SYDVKM. This CDR3 has 14 residues. Trimming cost V 3 bases and J 1 base, with 6 bases left between them.

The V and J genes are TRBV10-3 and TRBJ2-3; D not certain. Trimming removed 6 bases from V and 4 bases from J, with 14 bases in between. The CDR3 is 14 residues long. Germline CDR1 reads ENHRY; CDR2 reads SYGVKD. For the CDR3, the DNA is TGTGCCATCAGCAGAAACCTCTCCCCAGATACGCAGTATTTT. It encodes CAISRNLSPDTQYF.

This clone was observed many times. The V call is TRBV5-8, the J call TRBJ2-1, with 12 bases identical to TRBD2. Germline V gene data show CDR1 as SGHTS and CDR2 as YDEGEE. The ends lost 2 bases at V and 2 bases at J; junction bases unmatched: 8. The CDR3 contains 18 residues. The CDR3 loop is CASSFAWLAGGTYNEQFF. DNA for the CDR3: TGTGCCAGCAGCTTCGCCTGGCTAGCGGGAGGGACCTACAATGAGCAGTTCTTC.

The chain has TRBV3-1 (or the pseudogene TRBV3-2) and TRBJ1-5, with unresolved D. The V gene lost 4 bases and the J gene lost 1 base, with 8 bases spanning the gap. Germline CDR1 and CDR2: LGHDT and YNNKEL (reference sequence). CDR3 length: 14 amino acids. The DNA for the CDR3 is TGTGCCAGCAGCCGGAGCGGGAGCAATCAGCCCCAGCATTTT. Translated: CASSRSGSNQPQHF.

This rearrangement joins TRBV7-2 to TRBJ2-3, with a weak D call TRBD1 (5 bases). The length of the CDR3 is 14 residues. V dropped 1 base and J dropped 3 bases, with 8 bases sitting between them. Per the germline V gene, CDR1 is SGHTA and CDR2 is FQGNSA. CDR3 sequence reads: CASSLGGLTDTQYF. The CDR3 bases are TGTGCCAGCAGCTTAGGGGGCCTTACAGATACGCAGTATTTT.

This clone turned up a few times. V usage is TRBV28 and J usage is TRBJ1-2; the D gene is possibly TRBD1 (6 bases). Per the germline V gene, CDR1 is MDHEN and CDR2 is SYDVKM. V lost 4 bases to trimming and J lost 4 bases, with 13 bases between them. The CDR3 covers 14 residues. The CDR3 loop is CASSYRRDTYGYTF. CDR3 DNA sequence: TGTGCCAGCAGTTACAGACGGGACACCTATGGCTACACCTTC.

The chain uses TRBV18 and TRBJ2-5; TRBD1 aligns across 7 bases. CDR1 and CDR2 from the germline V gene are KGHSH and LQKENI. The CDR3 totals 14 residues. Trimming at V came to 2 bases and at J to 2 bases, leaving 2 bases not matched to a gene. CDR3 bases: TGTGCCAGCTCACCAAGGGACAGACAAGAGACCCAGTACTTC. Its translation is CASSPRDRQETQYF.

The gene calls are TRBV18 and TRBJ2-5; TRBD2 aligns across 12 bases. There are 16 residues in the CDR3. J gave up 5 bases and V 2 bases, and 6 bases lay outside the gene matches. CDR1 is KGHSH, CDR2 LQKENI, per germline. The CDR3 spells CASSPRTSGAGETQYF. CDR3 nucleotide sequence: TGTGCCAGCTCACCAAGGACTAGCGGGGCCGGGGAGACCCAGTACTTC.

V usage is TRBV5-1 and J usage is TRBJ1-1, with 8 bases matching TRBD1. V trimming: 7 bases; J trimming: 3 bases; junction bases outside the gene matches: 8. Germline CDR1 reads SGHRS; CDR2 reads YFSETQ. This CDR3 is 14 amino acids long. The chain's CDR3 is CASQGAHGDTEAFF. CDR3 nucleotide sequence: TGCGCCAGCCAGGGGGCGCATGGGGACACTGAAGCTTTCTTT.

The CDR3 loop reads CASRYRSGNTEAFF. The DNA for the CDR3 is TGTGCCAGCAGGTACAGGTCGGGGAACACTGAAGCTTTCTTT. The chain carries TRBV6-5 and TRBJ1-1; D possibly corresponds to TRBD1 (5 bases). V was cut by 6 bases and J by 1 base, with 12 bases left in between. The CDR3 runs to 14 residues. CDR1 MNHEY and CDR2 SVGAGI come from the germline V gene.

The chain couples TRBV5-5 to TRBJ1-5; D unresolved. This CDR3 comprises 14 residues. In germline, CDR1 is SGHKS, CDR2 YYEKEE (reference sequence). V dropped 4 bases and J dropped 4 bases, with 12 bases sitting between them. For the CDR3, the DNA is TGTGCCAGCAGCCCCTCGGGAGGGAATCAGCCCCAGCATTTT. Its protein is CASSPSGGNQPQHF.

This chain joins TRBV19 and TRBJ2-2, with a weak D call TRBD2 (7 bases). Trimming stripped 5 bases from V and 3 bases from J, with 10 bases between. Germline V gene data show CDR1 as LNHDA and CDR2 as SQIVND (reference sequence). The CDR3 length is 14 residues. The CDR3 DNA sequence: TGTGCCAGTAGTGAGGGGGGGCACACCGGGGAGCTGTTTTTT. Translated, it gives CASSEGGHTGELFF.

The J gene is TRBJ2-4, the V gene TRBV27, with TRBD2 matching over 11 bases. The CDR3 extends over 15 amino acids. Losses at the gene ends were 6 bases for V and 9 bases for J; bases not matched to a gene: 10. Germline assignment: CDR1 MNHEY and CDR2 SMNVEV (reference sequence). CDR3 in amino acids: CASSVLAGVSAIQYF. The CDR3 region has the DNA TGTGCCAGCAGCGTACTAGCGGGAGTCTCAGCCATTCAGTACTTC.

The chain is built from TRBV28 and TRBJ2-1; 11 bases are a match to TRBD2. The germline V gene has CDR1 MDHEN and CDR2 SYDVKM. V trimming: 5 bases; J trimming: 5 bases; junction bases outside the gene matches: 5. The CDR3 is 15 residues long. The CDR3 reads CASSKLAGDNNEQFF. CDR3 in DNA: TGTGCCAGCAGTAAACTAGCGGGAGATAACAATGAGCAGTTCTTC. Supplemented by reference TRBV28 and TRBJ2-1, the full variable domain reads DVKVTQSSRYLVKRTGEKVFLECVQDMDHENMFWYRQDPGLGLRLIYFSYDVKMKEKGDIPEGYSVSREKKERFSLILESASTNQTSMYLCASSKLAGDNNEQFFGPGTRLTVL.

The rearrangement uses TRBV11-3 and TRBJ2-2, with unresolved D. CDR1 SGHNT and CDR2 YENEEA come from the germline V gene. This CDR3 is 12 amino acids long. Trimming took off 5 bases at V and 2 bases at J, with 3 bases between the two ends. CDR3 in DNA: TGTGCCAGCAGCCAAAACACCGGGGAGCTGTTTTTT. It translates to CASSQNTGELFF.

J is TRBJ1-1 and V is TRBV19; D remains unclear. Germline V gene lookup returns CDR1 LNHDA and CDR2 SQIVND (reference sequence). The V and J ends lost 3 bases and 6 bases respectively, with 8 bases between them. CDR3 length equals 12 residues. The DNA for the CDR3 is TGTGCCAGTAGTATTTTGGGCGCTGAAGCTTTCTTT. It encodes CASSILGAEAFF.

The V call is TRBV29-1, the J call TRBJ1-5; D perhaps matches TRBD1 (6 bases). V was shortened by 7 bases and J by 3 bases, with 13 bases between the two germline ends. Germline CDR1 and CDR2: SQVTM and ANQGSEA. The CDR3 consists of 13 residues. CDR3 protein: CSALPGHNQPQHF. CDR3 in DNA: TGCAGCGCCCTCCCGGGACACAATCAGCCCCAGCATTTT.

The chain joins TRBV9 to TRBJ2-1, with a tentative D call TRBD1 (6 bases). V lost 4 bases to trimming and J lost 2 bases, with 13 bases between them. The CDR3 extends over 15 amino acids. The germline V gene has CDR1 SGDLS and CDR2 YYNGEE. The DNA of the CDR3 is TGTGCCAGCAGCATCACAGGGTCGGCCTACAATGAGCAGTTCTTC. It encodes CASSITGSAYNEQFF.

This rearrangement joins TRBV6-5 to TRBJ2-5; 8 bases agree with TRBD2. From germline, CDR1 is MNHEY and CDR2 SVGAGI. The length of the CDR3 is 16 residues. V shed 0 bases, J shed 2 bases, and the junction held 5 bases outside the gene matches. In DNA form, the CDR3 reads TGTGCCAGCAGTTACTCTCTAGCGGGTTTACAAGAGACCCAGTACTTC. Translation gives CASSYSLAGLQETQYF.

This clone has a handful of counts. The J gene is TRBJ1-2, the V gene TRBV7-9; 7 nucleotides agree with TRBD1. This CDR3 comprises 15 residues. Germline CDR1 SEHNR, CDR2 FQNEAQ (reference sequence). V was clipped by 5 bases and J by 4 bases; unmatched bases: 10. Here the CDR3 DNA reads TGTGCCAGCAGCGCGCACCGGGACAGAATCTATGGCTACACCTTC. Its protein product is CASSAHRDRIYGYTF.

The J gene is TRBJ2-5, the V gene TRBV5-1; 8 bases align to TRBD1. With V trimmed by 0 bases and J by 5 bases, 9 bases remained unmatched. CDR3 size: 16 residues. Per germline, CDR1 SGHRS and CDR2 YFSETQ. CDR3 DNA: TGCGCCAGCAGCTTGGGGGACAGGTTGGAAGCGGAGACCCAGTACTTC. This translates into CASSLGDRLEAETQYF.

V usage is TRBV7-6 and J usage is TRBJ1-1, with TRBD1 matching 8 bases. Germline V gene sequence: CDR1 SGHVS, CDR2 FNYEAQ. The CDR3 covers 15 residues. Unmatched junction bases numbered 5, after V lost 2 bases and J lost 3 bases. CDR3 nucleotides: TGTGCCAGCAGCTTAACCACAGGGGGTCACACTGAAGCTTTCTTT. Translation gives CASSLTTGGHTEAFF.

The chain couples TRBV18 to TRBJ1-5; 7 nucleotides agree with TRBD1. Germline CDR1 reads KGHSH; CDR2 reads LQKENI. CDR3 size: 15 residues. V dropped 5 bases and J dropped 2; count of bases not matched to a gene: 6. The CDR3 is CASSVTGEGNQPQHF. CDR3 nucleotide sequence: TGTGCCAGCTCAGTTACAGGGGAAGGCAATCAGCCCCAGCATTTT.

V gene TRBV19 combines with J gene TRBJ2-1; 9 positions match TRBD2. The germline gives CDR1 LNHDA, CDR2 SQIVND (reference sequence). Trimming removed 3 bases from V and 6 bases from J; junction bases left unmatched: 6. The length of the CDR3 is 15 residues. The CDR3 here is CASSIGAGGLNEQFF. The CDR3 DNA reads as TGTGCCAGTAGTATTGGAGCGGGGGGTCTCAATGAGCAGTTCTTC.

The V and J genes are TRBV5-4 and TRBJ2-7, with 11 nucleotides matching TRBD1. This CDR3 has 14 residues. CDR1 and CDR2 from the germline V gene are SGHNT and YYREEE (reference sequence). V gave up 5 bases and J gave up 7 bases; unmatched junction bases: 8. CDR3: CASSQGQGAWEQYF. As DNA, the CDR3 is TGTGCCAGCAGTCAAGGACAGGGGGCGTGGGAGCAGTACTTC.

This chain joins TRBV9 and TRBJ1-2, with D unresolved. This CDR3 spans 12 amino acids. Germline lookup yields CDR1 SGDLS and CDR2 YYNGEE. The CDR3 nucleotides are TGTGCTGGGTTGAAGGGAGTGTGGGGCTACACCTTC. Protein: CAGLKGVWGYTF.

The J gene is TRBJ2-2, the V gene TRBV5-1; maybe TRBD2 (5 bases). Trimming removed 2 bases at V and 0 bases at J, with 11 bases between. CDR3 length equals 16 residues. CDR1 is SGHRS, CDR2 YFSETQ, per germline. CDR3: CASSFRKDSNTGELFF. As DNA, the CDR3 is TGCGCCAGCAGCTTCCGGAAGGACTCGAACACCGGGGAGCTGTTTTTT.